By sample share, the clone carrying this TCR beta chain is medium-sized. This record belongs to a study of early T cells in non-severe SARS-CoV-2 infection. A single record per CDR3 protein comes from TCRdb applying MiXCR to the 5' RACE reads. The table lists around 35,000 distinct CDR3 sequences, 5% to 7% of them singletons. CDR1 is LGHDT, CDR2 YNNKEL, per germline (reference sequence). The germline V and J ends were trimmed by 5 bases and 4 bases, with 8 bases remaining between them. This CDR3 region has 12 residues. The sequence was obtained from an adult who was a healthcare worker with PCR-confirmed SARS-CoV-2 infection or an uninfected control (not recorded which). Sequencing input: whole blood. This chain joins TRBV3-1 and TRBJ1-1; D is unresolved. Written as DNA, the CDR3 is TGTGCCAGCAGCAATTTCGGCACTGAAGCTTTCTTT. The encoded protein is CASSNFGTEAFF.